This record concerns one T cell receptor (beta chain) sequence. Its binding antigen is unknown. Base qualities are not recorded, but no much larger clone differs from it by a single base. Measured from the cysteine to the phenylalanine, the CDR3 is 13 residues long. Of the read, only the CDR3 DNA is kept; its 39 bases are in frame from base 1. Trimming costs V 7 bases and J 8 bases, and their ends lie 12 bases apart. The germline V gene provides CDR1 MNHEY and CDR2 SVGEGT. This specimen belongs to a study of blood T cells in healthy people across ages (dated by TCRdb to about 2015). Background on the whole study: Template switching captured roughly one uniquely barcoded TCR beta cDNA molecule per two T cells in model experiments. To avoid experimental bias, donors of different ages were distributed randomly across sequencing lanes. To track age-related changes in TCR beta repertoire diversity, the study relied on deep sequencing normalized with unique cDNA molecular identifiers. Two additional independent replicas of 1 million unique cDNA reads from the same blood draw were analyzed for two donors (one aged 18 to 30 and one aged 80 or older). The donors were divided into four age groups: young (average roughly 15 years), middle-aged (around 37), aged (about 62) and long-lived (about 84).

The investigation overall reported the following: The percentage of naive T cells measured by flow cytometry correlated strongly with observed TCR beta diversity. Because profiling used bulk unsorted PBMCs, naive and antigen-experienced compartments could not be compared conclusively. Compared with the aged group, the long-lived group had more naive CD4+ T cells, fewer expanded clones and increased TCR diversity, suggesting age selection. Estimates of total diversity based on one million sequenced T cells were considered lower bounds and underestimates. Observed TCR beta diversity per million T cells fell roughly linearly with age, and a significant reduction was already apparent by age about 38. The CMV infection status of donors was not known, potentially confounding age-related changes in expanded clonotypes.

The donors were around 39 Caucasian individuals from Russia, aged roughly 6 to 90 years, who were systemically healthy. Around 10 milliliters of peripheral blood were drawn from each donor into EDTA-treated Vacutainer tubes. Ficoll-Paque density-gradient centrifugation was used to isolate PBMCs, with at least 7 million per sample. Trizol reagent was used to extract total RNA from the PBMCs, yielding at least 6 micrograms per sample. The percentages of naive CD45RAhigh/CD27high T cells were determined by flow cytometry on a PBMC aliquot from every donor. The protocol used for the library was 5' RACE. A second about 7 to 11 cycle PCR used a sample-barcoded 5' primer and a J-beta primer mix. Each TCR beta cDNA molecule received a unique molecular identifier from a template-switch 5' adaptor carrying 12 random nucleotides. At least 2.5 million CDR3-containing paired-end reads were obtained from each sample. The Mint cDNA synthesis kit, primed by a TRBC-specific oligonucleotide, was used to synthesize first-strand cDNA from all RNA. Following uracil-DNA glycosylase treatment, all cDNA underwent a first 18-cycle PCR with the universal primers M1SS and BC2_uni_R. Regarding the original processing steps: For normalization, 1 million high-quality reads were randomly selected from each sample, with every read carrying a distinct molecular identifier. Instead of being binned into consensus sequences, reads that shared molecular identifiers were thrown out. CDR3 identification, clonotype clustering and error correction used MiTCR with a Q25 quality threshold and the strictest error-elimination algorithm. A nonparametric unseen species model using Euler transformation provided a lower-bound estimate of total TCR beta diversity. TCRdb's own reprocessing of the public reads used fastp at Q25 and MiXCR and kept productive beta chains. Each entry is one CDR3 protein sequence, shown with its most common DNA and genes. TCRdb, not the original authors, processed these V and J calls. The sample table lists fewer than 2,000,000 distinct CDR3 sequences, roughly two fifths of them with a count of one. Roughly 23% of the sample rests with the top ten.

This clonotype was sampled from a human donor in good health. The sequencing input was blood. The V gene is TRBV6-2 or TRBV6-3 and the J gene is TRBJ1-6, with the D gene uncertain. The DNA sequence reads TGTGCCAGCACCCGACCGAGTGATTCACCCCTCCACTTT. It specifies CASTRPSDSPLHF.